This T cell receptor (beta chain) was found in a study of T cell responses to AZD1222 COVID-19 vaccine. CDR1 LGHDT and CDR2 YNNKEL come from the germline V gene (reference sequence). The ends lost 3 bases at V and 6 bases at J; junction bases unmatched: 10. The CDR3 loop spans 15 amino acids. Measured with immunoSEQ multiplex PCR; TCRdb has only the in-frame clones, and not every one. The table shows tens of thousands of clones, with less than 85% occurring only once. The chain employs TRBV3-1 (or the pseudogene TRBV3-2) and TRBJ1-2; 7 bases align to TRBD1. This TCR was recovered from an adult in good health. The sample was peripheral blood, taken on day 0 of AZD1222 vaccination. CDR3 sequence: CASSHQATGANGYTF. The CDR3, as DNA: TGTGCCAGCAGCCATCAAGCAACAGGGGCAAATGGCTACACCTTC.